The following is a T cell receptor beta chain sequence with its context. No antigen is known for it. The germline V and J ends were trimmed by 8 bases and 3 bases, with 11 bases remaining between them. In germline, CDR1 is SNHLY, CDR2 FYNNEI. This CDR3 region has 13 residues. Authors' analysis steps: Matches to published virus-specific TCRB sequences were rare among patient CD8+ clones larger than 1%. TCRdb's copy holds only in-frame clones and misses some; the assay was immunoSEQ multiplex PCR. D and trimming were read from the DNA, whereas the V and J calls and clone size are those reported in that table. The sample contains 25,000 to 30,000 clones, around 86% of which appear only once. The record originates from a study of somatic mutations in cytotoxic T cells in rheumatoid arthritis. Study at large: Including V beta1+ cells that were sequenced for TCRB, some T-cell populations stained with V beta antibodies were flow-sorted at nearly 100% purity. Regarding the study as a whole: Rheumatoid arthritis patients, but not healthy controls, exhibited increasing CD8+ clonality with age. The authors did not know the antigen targets of the expanded CD8+ clones.

Material for sequencing was CD8+ T cells sorted from blood. This chain connects TRBV2 to TRBJ1-5; tentatively, D is TRBD1 (5 bases). This sequence was found in an adult with rheumatoid arthritis. CDR3 nucleotides: TGTGCCAGCCTGGGGGGTCTCAATCAGCCCCAGCATTTT. Translated, it gives CASLGGLNQPQHF.